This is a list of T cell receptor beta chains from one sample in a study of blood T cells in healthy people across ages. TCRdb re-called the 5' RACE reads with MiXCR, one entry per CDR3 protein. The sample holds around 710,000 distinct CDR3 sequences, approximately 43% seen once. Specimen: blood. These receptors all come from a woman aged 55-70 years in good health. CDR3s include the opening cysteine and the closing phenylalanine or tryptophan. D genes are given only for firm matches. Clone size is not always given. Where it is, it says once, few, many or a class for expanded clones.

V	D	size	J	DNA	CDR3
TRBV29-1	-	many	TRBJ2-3	TGCAGCGGAGGGGTCGGGACAGATACGCAGTATTTT	CSGGVGTDTQYF
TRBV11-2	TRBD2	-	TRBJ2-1	TGTGCCAGCAGCTTAGTGGCTAGCGGGGATTGGAATGAGCAGTTCTTC	CASSLVASGDWNEQFF
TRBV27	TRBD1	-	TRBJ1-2	TGTGCCAGCAGAGGGACAGGATATAACTATGGCTACACCTTC	CASRGTGYNYGYTF
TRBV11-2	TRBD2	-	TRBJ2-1	TGTGCCAGCAGCTTAGGTCCTAGCGGGATCAATGAGCAGTTCTTC	CASSLGPSGINEQFF
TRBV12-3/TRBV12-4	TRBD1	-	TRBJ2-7	TGTGCCAGCATTACCGGGACAGGGGGGGGAGAGCAGTACTTC	CASITGTGGGEQYF
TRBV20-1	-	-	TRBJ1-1	TGCAGTGCTAGAGATGCCCGGGCTAGCACTGAAGCTTTCTTT	CSARDARASTEAFF
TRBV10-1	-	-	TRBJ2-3	TGCGCCAGCACCCTAGCGAGGGATACGCAGTATTTT	CASTLARDTQYF
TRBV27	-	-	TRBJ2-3	TGTGCCAGCAGTTTGGGAAGAAGAACAGATACGCAGTATTTT	CASSLGRRTDTQYF
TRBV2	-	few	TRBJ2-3	TGTGCCAGCAGTGAAGGGGGGGCGCGGTATTTT	CASSEGGARYF
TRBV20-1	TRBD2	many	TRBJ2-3	TGCAGTGCTAGGGGACTAGTGGCAGATACGCAGTATTTT	CSARGLVADTQYF
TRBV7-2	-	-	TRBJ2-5	TGTGCCAGCAGCTTACAAGAGAACACACCCCAAGAGACCCAGTACTTC	CASSLQENTPQETQYF
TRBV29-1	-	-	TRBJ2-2	TGCAGCGTTGATCTGAACACCGGGGAGCTGTTTTTT	CSVDLNTGELFF
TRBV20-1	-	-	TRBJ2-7	TGCAGTGCTAGCCGGACGAGCTCCTACGAGCAGTACTTC	CSASRTSSYEQYF
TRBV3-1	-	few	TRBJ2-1	TGTGCCAGCAGCCAAGGGACAGTTGTCAATGAGCAGTTCTTC	CASSQGTVVNEQFF
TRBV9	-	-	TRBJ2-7	TGTGCCAGCAGCGTAGAGGACAGTGATCACTACGAGCAGTACTTC	CASSVEDSDHYEQYF
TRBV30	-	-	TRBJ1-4	TGTGCCTGGAGTGTAGGTGGGGGGAAACTGTTTTTT	CAWSVGGGKLFF
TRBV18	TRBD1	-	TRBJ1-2	TGTGCCAGCTCACCACCGGCCGGACAGGGGACGAGCTACACCTTC	CASSPPAGQGTSYTF
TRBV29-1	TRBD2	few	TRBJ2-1	TGCAGCGTTGGTATAGCGGGAGGCCATGAGCAGTTCTTC	CSVGIAGGHEQFF
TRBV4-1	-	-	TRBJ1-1	TGCGCCAGCAGCCTTAACGACAGATACACTGAAGCTTTCTTT	CASSLNDRYTEAFF
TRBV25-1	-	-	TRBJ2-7	TGTGCCAGCAGTGAATCCCGTCGGACACCAACAGGATACGAGCAGTACTTC	CASSESRRTPTGYEQYF
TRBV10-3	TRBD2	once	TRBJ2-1	TGTGCCATCGCGAGGACTAGCGGGTACAATGAGCAGTTCTTC	CAIARTSGYNEQFF
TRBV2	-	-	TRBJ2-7	TGTGCCAGCATCTCCAGGACGAGCTCCTACGAGCAGTACTTC	CASISRTSSYEQYF
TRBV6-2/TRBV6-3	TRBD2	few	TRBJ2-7	TGTGCCAGCAGCCAACTAGCGGGGGTAGCCTACGAGCAGTACTTC	CASSQLAGVAYEQYF
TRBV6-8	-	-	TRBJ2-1	TGTGCCAGCAGTTTAAGTTTCTCAGGGGGGGGCAATGAGCAGTTCTTC	CASSLSFSGGGNEQFF
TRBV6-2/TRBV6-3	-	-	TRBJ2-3	TGTGCCAGCAGTTACTCCTCTAGCAGCACAGATACGCAGTATTTT	CASSYSSSSTDTQYF
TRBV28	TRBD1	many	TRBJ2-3	TGTGCCAGCAGTTTGGTCCAGGGGGCCTCAGATACGCAGTATTTT	CASSLVQGASDTQYF
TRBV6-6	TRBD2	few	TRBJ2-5	TGTGCCAGCGGTACTAGCGGGAGGGAAAAGACCCAGTACTTC	CASGTSGREKTQYF
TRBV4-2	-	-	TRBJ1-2	TGTGCCAGCAGCCAAGATCGTGCCAGCTCCTTTTATGGCTACACCTTC	CASSQDRASSFYGYTF
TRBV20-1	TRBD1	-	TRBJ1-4	TGCAGTGCTAGGACAGGGATCGGGGAAAAACTGTTTTTT	CSARTGIGEKLFF
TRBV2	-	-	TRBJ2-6	TGTGCCAGCAGTGAAGCGCTTAGGGGCAGGCGGACCGGGGCCAACGTCCTGACTTTC	CASSEALRGRRTGANVLTF
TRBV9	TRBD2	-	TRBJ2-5	TGTGCCAGCAGCGTAGCTACTGGACTAGCGGGAGGGCAAGAGACCCAGTACTTC	CASSVATGLAGGQETQYF
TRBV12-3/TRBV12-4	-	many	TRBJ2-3	TGTGCCAGCAGTGTTGGGGGGGCCGGAGATACGCAGTATTTT	CASSVGGAGDTQYF
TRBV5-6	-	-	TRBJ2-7	TGTGCCAGCAGCTTGGTCAGGGAAGAACTAGAGCAGTACTTC	CASSLVREELEQYF
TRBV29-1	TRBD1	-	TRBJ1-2	TGCAGCGTTTCGGGCGTACAGGGGATGTCTAACTATGGCTACACCTTC	CSVSGVQGMSNYGYTF
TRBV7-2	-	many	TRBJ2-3	TGTGCCAGCAGCTTGAACACGGGTACGCAGTATTTT	CASSLNTGTQYF
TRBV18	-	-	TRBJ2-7	TGTGCCAGCTCACCACCGGGCGAGAACTCCTACGAGCAGTACTTC	CASSPPGENSYEQYF
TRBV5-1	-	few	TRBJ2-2	TGCGCCACCGAAAAAGGAACCGGGGAGCTGTTTTTT	CATEKGTGELFF
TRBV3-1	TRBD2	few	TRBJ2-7	TGTGCCAGCAGCGACGTCCCGGGACTAGCGGGGGGCGGCCACGAGCAGTACTTC	CASSDVPGLAGGGHEQYF
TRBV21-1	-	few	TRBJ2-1	TGTGCCAGCCTTGACAGGGGGCCTAGCGGGAGCTCCTACAATGAGCAGTTCTTC	CASLDRGPSGSSYNEQFF
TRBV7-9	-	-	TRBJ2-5	TGTGCCAGCATCCCACTAGGACGAGAGACCCAGTACTTC	CASIPLGRETQYF
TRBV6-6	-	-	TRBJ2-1	TGTGCCAGCACCCCAGGGGCGTTCTCCTACAATGAGCAGTTCTTC	CASTPGAFSYNEQFF
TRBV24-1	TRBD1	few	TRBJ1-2	TGTGCCACCAGTGATGGTGGGACAGGGAGCGGCTACACCTTC	CATSDGGTGSGYTF
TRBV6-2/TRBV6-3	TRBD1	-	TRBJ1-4	TGTGCCAGCAGCAGGGGGCTGACTAATGAAAAACCGTTTTTT	CASSRGLTNEKPFF
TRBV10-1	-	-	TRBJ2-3	TGCGCCAGCAGTGCGGCAGGAATAGATACGCAGTATTTT	CASSAAGIDTQYF
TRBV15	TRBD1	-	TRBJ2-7	TGTGCCACCAGCAGACCCCAGGGGGTCTCCTACGAGCAGTACTTC	CATSRPQGVSYEQYF
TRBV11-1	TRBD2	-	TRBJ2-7	TGTGCCAGCAGCACCCGGGAGGGGCCCCCCTACGAGCAGTACTTC	CASSTREGPPYEQYF